This passage covers 20 T cell receptor beta chains from one sample sequenced in a study of OX40 agonist ivuxolimab in advanced cancers. Assay: immunoSEQ multiplex PCR; the TCRdb copy retains only in-frame clones and omits some. The repertoire consists of tens of thousands of clones, with over 75% occurring once and the leading ten covering roughly 4.6%. The specimen comprised CD4+ or CD8+ T cells sorted from blood, sampled in a trial of the OX40 agonist ivuxolimab. These TCRs come from an adult with an advanced solid tumor such as melanoma, head and neck, liver or kidney cancer.

The V call is TRBV5-1, the J call TRBJ2-5; D is possibly TRBD1 (6 bases). This CDR3 comprises 15 residues. V was shortened by 0 bases and J by 9 bases, with 18 bases between the two germline ends. Looked up from germline, CDR1 is SGHRS and CDR2 is YFSETQ. The CDR3 DNA sequence: TGCGCCAGCAGCTTGGTAGGGGGAGAGATGGAGGCCCAGTACTTC. Residues: CASSLVGGEMEAQYF.

In DNA, the CDR3 is TGTGCCAGCAGCCAAGGTTTTGGGGATACGCAGTATTTT. Encoded protein: CASSQGFGDTQYF. The chain carries TRBV4-2 and TRBJ2-3; no clear D gene. The CDR3 runs 13 residues. CDR1 and CDR2 (germline): LGHNA, YNFKEQ. V lost 1 base and J lost 6, with 8 bases in between.

This chain uses TRBV10-3 with TRBJ1-4, with D unresolved. The CDR3 sequence is 16 residues long. Germline lookup yields CDR1 ENHRY and CDR2 SYGVKD. The germline V and J ends were trimmed by 2 bases and 5 bases, with 15 bases remaining between them. This CDR3 is CAISEQGMEKNEKLFF. CDR3 coding DNA: TGTGCCATCAGTGAGCAAGGGATGGAGAAGAATGAAAAACTGTTTTTT.

The V and J genes are TRBV18 and TRBJ2-7; D might be TRBD1 (6 bases). V lost 3 bases and J 0 bases, leaving 15 bases between the germline ends. The CDR3 is made up of 16 amino acids. Germline V lookup: CDR1 KGHSH, CDR2 LQKENI. Here the CDR3 DNA reads TGTGCCAGCTCACCTACGGACAGTTTGAGCTCCTACGAGCAGTACTTC. Translation: CASSPTDSLSSYEQYF.

J is TRBJ2-1 and V is TRBV15, with 14 bases matching TRBD2. The CDR3 is 17 residues long. Unmatched junction bases numbered 11, after V lost 3 bases and J lost 10 bases. Germline CDR1 reads LNHNV; CDR2 reads YYDKDF (reference sequence). The CDR3, as DNA: TGTGCCACCAGCAGGGATCAGACTAGCGGGGGGGCCGGGGAGCAGTTCTTC. Encoded protein: CATSRDQTSGGAGEQFF.

J is TRBJ2-5 and V is TRBV28, with D hard to call. Trimming took off 2 bases at V and 5 bases at J, with 15 bases between the two ends. Germline V CDR1 and CDR2: MDHEN, SYDVKM. This CDR3 has 15 residues. CDR3 residues: CASSLDSGFFETQYF. CDR3 nucleotides: TGTGCCAGCAGTTTAGATTCCGGGTTCTTTGAGACCCAGTACTTC. Combining the CDR3 with reference TRBV28 and TRBJ2-5 gives the whole variable domain DVKVTQSSRYLVKRTGEKVFLECVQDMDHENMFWYRQDPGLGLRLIYFSYDVKMKEKGDIPEGYSVSREKKERFSLILESASTNQTSMYLCASSLDSGFFETQYFGPGTRLLVL.

This clone was seen a single time. CDR3 loop: CASSLRQGSGNTIYF. In nucleotides, the CDR3 is TGTGCCAGCAGCTTACGACAGGGCTCTGGAAACACCATATATTTT. The chain links TRBV7-9 to TRBJ1-3; 7 positions agree with TRBD1. The germline V gene has CDR1 SEHNR and CDR2 FQNEAQ (reference sequence). The CDR3 is 15 amino acids. The trim removed 2 bases at V and 0 bases at J, leaving 1 base unmatched.

The genes are TRBV5-1 and TRBJ2-3; D tentatively fits TRBD1 or TRBD2 (5 bases each). The CDR3 totals 16 residues. V was shortened by 2 bases and J by 4 bases, with 17 bases between the two germline ends. Germline V gene lookup returns CDR1 SGHRS and CDR2 YFSETQ. The CDR3 DNA reads as TGCGCCAGCAGCTTAGGGGTAGCGTCGAAGGCAGATACGCAGTATTTT. Translation: CASSLGVASKADTQYF.

The rearrangement uses TRBV7-8 and TRBJ2-3; D uncertain. The V end was cut by 0 bases, the J end by 3 bases, with 4 bases between. The V gene's germline CDR1 is SGHVS and CDR2 FQNEAQ. The CDR3 is made up of 13 amino acids. CDR3 residues: CASSLARTDTQYF. The CDR3, as DNA: TGTGCCAGCAGCTTAGCTAGAACAGATACGCAGTATTTT.

This sequence joins TRBV5-1 and TRBJ1-5; D ambiguous. The V end was cut by 0 bases, the J end by 8 bases, with 12 bases between. Germline-derived CDR1 and CDR2 are SGHRS and YFSETQ. The CDR3 extends over 14 amino acids. DNA of the CDR3: TGCGCCAGCAGCTTGGCGGGGATTGGGGAGCCCCAGCATTTT. This encodes CASSLAGIGEPQHF.

The V and J genes are TRBV6-1 and TRBJ1-6; maybe TRBD1 (6 bases). In germline, CDR1 is MNHNS, CDR2 SASEGT. The V and J ends lost 1 base and 3 bases respectively, with 13 bases between them. This CDR3 region has 17 residues. CDR3 sequence reads: CASSEGSTGIYNSPLHF. DNA for the CDR3: TGTGCCAGCAGTGAAGGATCTACAGGGATCTATAATTCACCCCTCCACTTT.

The chain couples TRBV7-9 to TRBJ1-2; D might be TRBD1 (5 bases). Trimming cost V 4 bases and J 0 bases, with 12 bases left between them. Germline CDR1 is SEHNR and CDR2 is FQNEAQ (reference sequence). This CDR3 is built from 15 residues. DNA for the CDR3: TGTGCCAGCAGCTATGCCATGGGGCCTAACTATGGCTACACCTTC. It specifies CASSYAMGPNYGYTF.

This chain's CDR3 is CASSVGQISGNTIYF. The CDR3, as DNA: TGCGCCAGCAGCGTCGGACAAATCTCTGGAAACACCATATATTTT. V gene TRBV4-1 combines with J gene TRBJ1-3; possibly TRBD1 for D (5 bases). V lost 5 bases, J lost 0 bases, and 11 bases lay in between. The CDR3 consists of 15 residues. In germline, CDR1 is MGHRA, CDR2 YSYEKL.

In this sample, this clone turned up once. The gene calls are TRBV7-2 and TRBJ1-4; D remains ambiguous. Germline lookup yields CDR1 SGHTA and CDR2 FQGNSA. The CDR3 has 12 amino acids. Deletions cut 4 bases from V and 8 bases from J, with 8 bases between. CDR3 sequence reads: CASSSNEEKLFF. The CDR3, as DNA: TGTGCCAGCAGCTCCAATGAGGAAAAACTGTTTTTT.

The chain recombines TRBV7-2 with TRBJ2-5; 7 bases are shared with TRBD1. Germline CDR1 and CDR2: SGHTA and FQGNSA. The CDR3 contains 15 residues. After removal of 2 bases from V and 1 base from J, the junction contained 4 bases not matched to a gene. The CDR3 coding sequence is TGTGCCAGCAGCTTAAGGACAGGATCCCAAGAGACCCAGTACTTC. This codes for CASSLRTGSQETQYF.

The chain carries TRBV5-6 and TRBJ2-2, with D unclear. CDR1 is SGHDT, CDR2 YYEEEE, per germline. The V end was cut by 4 bases, the J end by 6 bases, with 16 bases between. There are 15 residues in the CDR3. As DNA, the CDR3 is TGTGCCAGCAGCCTGGTTACAGTAGGGTCCGGGGAGCTGTTTTTT. Its protein product is CASSLVTVGSGELFF.

This clone was recorded once. The J gene is TRBJ2-1, the V gene TRBV9; unclear D gene. V gave up 0 bases and J gave up 12 bases, with 13 bases separating them. CDR1 SGDLS and CDR2 YYNGEE come from the germline V gene. This CDR3 is 13 amino acids long. CDR3 loop: CASSVDGQIRQFF. CDR3 nucleotides: TGTGCCAGCAGCGTAGACGGCCAAATCCGGCAGTTCTTC. Looking up the rest from reference TRBV9 and TRBJ2-1 gives the full variable domain: DSGVTQTPKHLITATGQRVTLRCSPRSGDLSVYWYQQSLDQGLQFLIQYYNGEERAKGNILERFSAQQFPDLHSELNLSSLELGDSALYFCASSVDGQIRQFFGPGTRLTVL.

This clone came up once. The chain carries TRBV6-6 and TRBJ1-5; D is perhaps TRBD1 (6 bases). Between the trimmed V and J ends, which lost 5 bases and 7 bases, there was a span of 12 bases. Germline V gene lookup returns CDR1 MNHNY and CDR2 SVGAGI (reference sequence). This CDR3 is 13 amino acids long. CDR3 nucleotides: TGTGCCAGCAGTGCAGGGGCTGGCCAGCCCCAGCATTTT. Translating gives CASSAGAGQPQHF.

V and J are TRBV5-4 and TRBJ2-3, with no clear D. CDR1 is SGHNT and CDR2 is YYREEE in the germline V gene (reference sequence). CDR3 size: 12 residues. Deletions cut 7 bases from V and 5 bases from J, with 11 bases between. CDR3 DNA: TGTGCCAGCCAAGCCCCTGGAGATACGCAGTATTTT. It encodes CASQAPGDTQYF.

This chain links TRBV5-4 with TRBJ1-1; D remains unclear. Trimming pared 7 bases from V and 3 bases from J, leaving 16 bases between. The CDR3 consists of 14 residues. CDR1 and CDR2 from the germline V gene are SGHNT and YYREEE (reference sequence). CDR3 nucleotide sequence: TGTGCCAGCTTTGCAAGGGAAGGATACACTGAAGCTTTCTTT. Encoded protein: CASFAREGYTEAFF.